The next 9 T cell receptor beta chains were all read from a single sample in a study of siplizumab effects on memory and regulatory T cells (dated by TCRdb to the late 2010s). The library was obtained by the immunoSEQ multiplex PCR assay. Not all clones reach the TCRdb copy of this immuneACCESS table, which keeps in-frame sequences only. Checked studies attribute under half of the gap to unresolved V genes and leave the rest unexplained. Here the sample has 70,000 to 95,000 clones; approximately 90% occur a single time. In total, the top ten clones hold around 14% of the sample. Sequencing input: CD4+ T cells sorted from blood. All receptors come from a human donor in good health.

The chain uses TRBV4-1 and TRBJ2-1; D is possibly TRBD2 (5 bases). Germline V gene sequence: CDR1 MGHRA, CDR2 YSYEKL. Trimming removed 1 base from V and 5 bases from J, with 6 bases in between. The CDR3 is 13 residues long. CDR3 in amino acids: CASSQAGNNEQFF. Here the CDR3 DNA reads TGCGCCAGCAGCCAAGCGGGAAACAATGAGCAGTTCTTC.

The rearrangement joins TRBV9 to TRBJ2-5; the D is unclear. CDR3 length: 15 residues. The germline CDR1 and CDR2 sequences are SGDLS and YYNGEE. Trimming pared 0 bases from V and 1 base from J, leaving 10 bases between. CDR3 nucleotides: TGTGCCAGCAGCGTAGAGGCCCAGAGCCAAGAGACCCAGTACTTC. Its protein is CASSVEAQSQETQYF.

The chain uses TRBV27 and TRBJ2-2; 11 bases map to TRBD2. CDR1 and CDR2 (germline): MNHEY, SMNVEV (reference sequence). CDR3 size: 18 residues. V was pared by 5 bases and J by 1 base, with 9 bases of the junction left unmatched. CDR3 nucleotides: TGTGCCAGCAGTCAACCCGGGACTAGCGGATTGAACACCGGGGAGCTGTTTTTT. Translated: CASSQPGTSGLNTGELFF.

Notes on this clone: The junction differs from germline at one of its ends, possibly a read error. V gene TRBV5-1 combines with J gene TRBJ2-1, with TRBD2 matching over 8 bases. Germline CDR1 SGHRS, CDR2 YFSETQ. This CDR3 comprises 14 residues. The CDR3 coding sequence is TGCGCGAGCATCGCGGTAGCGGGGATCAATGAGCAGTTCTTC. Translation gives CASIAVAGINEQFF. The complete variable domain, with remaining parts taken from reference TRBV5-1 and TRBJ2-1, reads KAGVTQTPRYLIKTRGQQVTLSCSPISGHRSVSWYQQTPGQGLQFLFEYFSETQRNKGNFPGRFSGRQFSNSRSEMNVSTLELGDSALYLCASIAVAGINEQFFGPGTRLTVL.

The rearrangement joins TRBV6-4 to TRBJ1-1; 8 bases are a match to TRBD1. This CDR3 has 14 amino acids. Trimming removed 6 bases from V and 5 bases from J; junction bases left unmatched: 8. CDR1 is MRHNA, CDR2 SNTAGT, per germline. The CDR3 loop reads CASREQGGYTEAFF. CDR3 DNA: TGTGCCAGCAGAGAACAGGGGGGGTATACTGAAGCTTTCTTT.

The rearrangement joins TRBV6-5 to TRBJ1-5, with D possibly TRBD1 on 5 matching bases. The CDR3 covers 13 residues. The germline gives CDR1 MNHEY, CDR2 SVGAGI. V gave up 8 bases and J gave up 4 bases, with 12 bases separating them. The DNA for the CDR3 is TGTGCCAGCTGGGGACGGTTGAATCAGCCCCAGCATTTT. Residues: CASWGRLNQPQHF.

The gene calls are TRBV4-1 and TRBJ2-5; 9 bases agree with TRBD2. CDR1 is MGHRA and CDR2 is YSYEKL in the germline V gene. The CDR3 consists of 15 residues. J gave up 5 bases and V 6 bases, and 10 bases lay outside the gene matches. CDR3 protein: CASRPLWREGETQYF. The CDR3 DNA reads as TGCGCCAGCAGGCCTTTATGGCGGGAGGGGGAGACCCAGTACTTC.

The V and J genes are TRBV11-3 and TRBJ2-1; possible D gene TRBD2, 6 bases. The CDR3 spans 13 residues. Looked up from germline, CDR1 is SGHNT and CDR2 is YENEEA. The ends were cut back, 4 bases at V and 8 bases at J, with 12 bases in the middle. CDR3 in amino acids: CASSYGSNHEQFF. CDR3 DNA: TGTGCCAGCAGCTACGGGAGCAACCATGAGCAGTTCTTC.

The chain carries TRBV7-2 and TRBJ2-1; TRBD1 agrees at 10 bases. V was clipped by 1 base and J by 7 bases; unmatched bases: 7. Germline V CDR1 and CDR2: SGHTA, FQGNSA. CDR3 length: 16 amino acids. In DNA form, the CDR3 reads TGTGCCAGCAGCTTAGTTCGGGACAGGGGCCTTAATGAGCAGTTCTTC. Amino acids: CASSLVRDRGLNEQFF.